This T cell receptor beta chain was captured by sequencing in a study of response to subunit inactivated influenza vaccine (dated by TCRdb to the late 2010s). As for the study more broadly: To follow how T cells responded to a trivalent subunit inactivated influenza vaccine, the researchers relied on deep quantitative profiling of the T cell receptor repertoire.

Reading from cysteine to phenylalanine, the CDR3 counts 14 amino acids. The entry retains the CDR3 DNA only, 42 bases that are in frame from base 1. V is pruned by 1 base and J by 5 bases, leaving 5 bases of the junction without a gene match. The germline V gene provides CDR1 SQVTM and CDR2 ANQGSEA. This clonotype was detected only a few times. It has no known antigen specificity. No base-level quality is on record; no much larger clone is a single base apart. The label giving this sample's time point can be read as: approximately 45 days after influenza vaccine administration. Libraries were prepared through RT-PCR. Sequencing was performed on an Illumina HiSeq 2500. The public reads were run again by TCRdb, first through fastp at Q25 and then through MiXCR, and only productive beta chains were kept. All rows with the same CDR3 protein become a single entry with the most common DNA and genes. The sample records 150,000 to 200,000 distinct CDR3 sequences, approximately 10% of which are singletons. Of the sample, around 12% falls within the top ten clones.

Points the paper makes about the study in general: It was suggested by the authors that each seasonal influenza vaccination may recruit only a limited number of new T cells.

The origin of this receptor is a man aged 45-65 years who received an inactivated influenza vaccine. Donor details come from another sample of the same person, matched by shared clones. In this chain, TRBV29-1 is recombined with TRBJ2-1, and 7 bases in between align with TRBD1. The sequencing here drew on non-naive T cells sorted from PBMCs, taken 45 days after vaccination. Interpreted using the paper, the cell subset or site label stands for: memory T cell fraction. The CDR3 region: CSVEGEGANNEQFF. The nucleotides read TGCAGCGTTGAAGGAGAGGGGGCAAACAATGAGCAGTTCTTC.